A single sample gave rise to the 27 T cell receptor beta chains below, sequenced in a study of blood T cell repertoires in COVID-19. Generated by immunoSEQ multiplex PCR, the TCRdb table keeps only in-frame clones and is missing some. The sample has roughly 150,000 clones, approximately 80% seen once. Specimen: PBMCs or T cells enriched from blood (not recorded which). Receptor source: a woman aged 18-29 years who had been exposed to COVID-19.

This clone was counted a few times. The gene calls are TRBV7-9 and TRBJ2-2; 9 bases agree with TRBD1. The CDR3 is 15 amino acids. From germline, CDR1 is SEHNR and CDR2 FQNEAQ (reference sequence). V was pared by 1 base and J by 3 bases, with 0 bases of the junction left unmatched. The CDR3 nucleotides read TGTGCCAGCAGCTTAGGGACAGGGGACACCGGGGAGCTGTTTTTT. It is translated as CASSLGTGDTGELFF.

As DNA, the CDR3 is TGCGCCAGCAGCCTCGGGACTAGCGGGAGATACATTCAGTACTTC. Translation gives CASSLGTSGRYIQYF. This chain uses TRBV5-1 with TRBJ2-4; 14 bases align to TRBD2. Germline trimming cut 4 bases from V and 8 bases from J; bases unmatched to any gene: 5. Germline CDR1 is SGHRS and CDR2 is YFSETQ. This CDR3 region has 15 residues.

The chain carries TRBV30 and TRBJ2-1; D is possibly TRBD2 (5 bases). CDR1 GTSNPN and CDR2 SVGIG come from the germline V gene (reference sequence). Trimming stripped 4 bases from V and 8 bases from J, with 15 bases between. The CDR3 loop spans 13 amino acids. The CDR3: CAWTLGRGDEQFF. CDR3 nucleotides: TGTGCCTGGACCCTGGGGAGAGGCGATGAGCAGTTCTTC.

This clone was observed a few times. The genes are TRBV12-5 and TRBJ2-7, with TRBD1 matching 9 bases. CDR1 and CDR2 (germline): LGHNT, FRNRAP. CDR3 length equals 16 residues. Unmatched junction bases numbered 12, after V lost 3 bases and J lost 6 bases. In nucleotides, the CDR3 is TGTGCTAGTGGTTTTGACGACTGGACAGGGGTTTCCGAGCAGTACTTC. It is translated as CASGFDDWTGVSEQYF.

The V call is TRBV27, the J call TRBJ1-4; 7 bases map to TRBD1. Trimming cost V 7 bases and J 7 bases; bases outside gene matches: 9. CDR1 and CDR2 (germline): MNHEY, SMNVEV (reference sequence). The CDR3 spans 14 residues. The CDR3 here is CASNPQGVGEKLFF. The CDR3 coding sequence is TGTGCCAGCAACCCTCAGGGGGTGGGTGAAAAACTGTTTTTT.

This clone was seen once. Here the CDR3 DNA reads TGTGCCAGCAGCCCAGCCGGGACACTCTCGGGCACTGAAGCTTTCTTT. Translating gives CASSPAGTLSGTEAFF. The chain recombines TRBV4-2 with TRBJ1-1, with D possibly TRBD1 on 6 matching bases. Per germline, CDR1 LGHNA and CDR2 YNFKEQ. CDR3 length: 16 amino acids. Trimming stripped 4 bases from V and 4 bases from J, with 19 bases between.

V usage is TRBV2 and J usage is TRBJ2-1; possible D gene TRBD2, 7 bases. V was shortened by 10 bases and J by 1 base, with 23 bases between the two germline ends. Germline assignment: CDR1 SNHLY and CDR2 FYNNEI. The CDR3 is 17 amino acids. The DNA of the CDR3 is TGTGCCAATACACATTCGGGGGGCCCCATATCCTACAATGAGCAGTTCTTC. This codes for CANTHSGGPISYNEQFF.

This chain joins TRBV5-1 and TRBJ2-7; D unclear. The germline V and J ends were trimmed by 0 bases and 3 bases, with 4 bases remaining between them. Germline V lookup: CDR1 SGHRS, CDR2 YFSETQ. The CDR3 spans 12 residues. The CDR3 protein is CASSLGNYEQYF. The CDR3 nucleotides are TGCGCCAGCAGCTTGGGTAACTACGAGCAGTACTTC.

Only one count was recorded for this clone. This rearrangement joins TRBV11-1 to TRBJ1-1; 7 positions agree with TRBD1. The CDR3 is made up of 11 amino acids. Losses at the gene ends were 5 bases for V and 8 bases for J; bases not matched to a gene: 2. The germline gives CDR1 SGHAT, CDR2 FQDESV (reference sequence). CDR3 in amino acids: CASSKDREAFF. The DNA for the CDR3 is TGTGCCAGCAGCAAGGACAGGGAAGCTTTCTTT.

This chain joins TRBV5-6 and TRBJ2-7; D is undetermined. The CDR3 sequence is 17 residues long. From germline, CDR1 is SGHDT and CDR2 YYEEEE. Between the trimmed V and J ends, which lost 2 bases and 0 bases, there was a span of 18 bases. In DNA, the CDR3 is TGTGCCAGCAGCTTTTCTAGTCGAGGTCCCACCTCCTACGAGCAGTACTTC. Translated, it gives CASSFSSRGPTSYEQYF. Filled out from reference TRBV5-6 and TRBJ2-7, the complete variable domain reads DAGVTQSPTHLIKTRGQQVTLRCSPKSGHDTVSWYQQALGQGPQFIFQYYEEEERQRGNFPDRFSGHQFPNYSSELNVNALLLGDSALYLCASSFSSRGPTSYEQYFGPGTRLTVT.

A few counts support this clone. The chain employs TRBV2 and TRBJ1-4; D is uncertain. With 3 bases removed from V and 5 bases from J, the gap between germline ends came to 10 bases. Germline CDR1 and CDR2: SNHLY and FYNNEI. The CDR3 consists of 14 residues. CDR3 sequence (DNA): TGTGCCAGCAGTGACCACAGAACAAATGAAAAACTGTTTTTT. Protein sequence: CASSDHRTNEKLFF.

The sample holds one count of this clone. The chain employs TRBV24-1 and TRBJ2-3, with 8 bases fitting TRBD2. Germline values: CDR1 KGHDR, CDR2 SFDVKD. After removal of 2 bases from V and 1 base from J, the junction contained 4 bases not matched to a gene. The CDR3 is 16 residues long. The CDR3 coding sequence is TGTGCCACCAGTGATTACAGCGGGGGACGCACAGATACGCAGTATTTT. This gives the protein CATSDYSGGRTDTQYF.

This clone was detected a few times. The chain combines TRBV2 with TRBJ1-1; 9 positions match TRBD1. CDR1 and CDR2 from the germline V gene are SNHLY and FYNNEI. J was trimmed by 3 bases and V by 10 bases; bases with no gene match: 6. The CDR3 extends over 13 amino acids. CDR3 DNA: TGTGCCACCCACCGGGACAGGGACACTGAAGCTTTCTTT. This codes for CATHRDRDTEAFF.

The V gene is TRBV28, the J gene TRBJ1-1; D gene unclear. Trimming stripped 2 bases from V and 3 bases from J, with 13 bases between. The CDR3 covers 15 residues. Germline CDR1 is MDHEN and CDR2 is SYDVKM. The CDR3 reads CASSLNNRRDTEAFF. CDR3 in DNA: TGTGCCAGCAGTTTAAATAACCGACGGGACACTGAAGCTTTCTTT.

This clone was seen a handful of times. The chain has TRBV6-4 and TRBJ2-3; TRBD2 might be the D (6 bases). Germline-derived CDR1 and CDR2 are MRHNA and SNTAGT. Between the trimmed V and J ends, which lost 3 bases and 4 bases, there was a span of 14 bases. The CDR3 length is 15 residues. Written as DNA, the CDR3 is TGTGCCAGCAGTGAACTAGCCGGCGGGGCAGATACGCAGTATTTT. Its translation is CASSELAGGADTQYF.

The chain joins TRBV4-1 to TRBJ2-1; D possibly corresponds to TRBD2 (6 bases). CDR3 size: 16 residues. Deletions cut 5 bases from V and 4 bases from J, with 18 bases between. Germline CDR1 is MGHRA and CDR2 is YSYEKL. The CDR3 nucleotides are TGCGCCAGCAGCAACCGGGACTCTCTGCCTTACAATGAGCAGTTCTTC. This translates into CASSNRDSLPYNEQFF.

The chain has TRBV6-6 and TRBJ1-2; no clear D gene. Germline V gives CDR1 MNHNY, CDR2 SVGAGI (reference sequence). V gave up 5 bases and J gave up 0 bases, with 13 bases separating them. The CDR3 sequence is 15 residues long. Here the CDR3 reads CASSHELSANYGYTF. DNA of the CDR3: TGTGCCAGCAGTCACGAACTATCGGCTAACTATGGCTACACCTTC.

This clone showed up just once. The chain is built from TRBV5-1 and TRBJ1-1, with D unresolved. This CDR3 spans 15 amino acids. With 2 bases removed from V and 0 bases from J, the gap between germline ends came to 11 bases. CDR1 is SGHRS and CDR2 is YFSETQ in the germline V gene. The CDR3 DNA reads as TGCGCCAGCAGCTTAAGCCTAGACTTGAACACTGAAGCTTTCTTT. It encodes CASSLSLDLNTEAFF.

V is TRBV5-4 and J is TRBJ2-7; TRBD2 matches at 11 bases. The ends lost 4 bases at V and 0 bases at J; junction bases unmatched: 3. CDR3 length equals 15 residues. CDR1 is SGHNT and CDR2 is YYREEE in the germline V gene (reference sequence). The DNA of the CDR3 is TGTGCCAGCAGCGGGGGACTAGCGGACTCCTACGAGCAGTACTTC. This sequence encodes CASSGGLADSYEQYF.

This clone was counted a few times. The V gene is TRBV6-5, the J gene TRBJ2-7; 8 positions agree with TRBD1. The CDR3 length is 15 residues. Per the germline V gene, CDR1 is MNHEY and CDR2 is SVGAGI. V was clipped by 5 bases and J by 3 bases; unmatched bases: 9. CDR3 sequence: CASSRPGQGGYEQYF. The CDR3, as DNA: TGTGCCAGCAGTAGACCAGGACAGGGAGGCTACGAGCAGTACTTC.

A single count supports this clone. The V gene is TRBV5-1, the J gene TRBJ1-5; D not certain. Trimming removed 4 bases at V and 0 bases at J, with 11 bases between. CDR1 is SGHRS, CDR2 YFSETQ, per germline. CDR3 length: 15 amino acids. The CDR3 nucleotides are TGCGCCAGCAGCCCGGAGGACGGTAGCAATCAGCCCCAGCATTTT. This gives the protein CASSPEDGSNQPQHF.

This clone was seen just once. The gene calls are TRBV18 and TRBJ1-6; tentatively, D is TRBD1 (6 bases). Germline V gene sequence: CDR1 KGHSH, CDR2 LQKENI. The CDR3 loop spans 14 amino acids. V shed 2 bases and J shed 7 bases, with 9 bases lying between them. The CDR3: CASSPARGNSPLHF. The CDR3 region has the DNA TGTGCCAGCTCACCAGCCAGGGGAAATTCACCCCTCCACTTT.

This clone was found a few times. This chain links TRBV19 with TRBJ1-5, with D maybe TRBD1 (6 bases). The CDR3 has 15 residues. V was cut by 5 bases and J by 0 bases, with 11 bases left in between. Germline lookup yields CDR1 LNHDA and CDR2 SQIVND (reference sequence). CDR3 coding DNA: TGTGCCAGTAGTCTGGACAGCTATAGCAATCAGCCCCAGCATTTT. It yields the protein CASSLDSYSNQPQHF.

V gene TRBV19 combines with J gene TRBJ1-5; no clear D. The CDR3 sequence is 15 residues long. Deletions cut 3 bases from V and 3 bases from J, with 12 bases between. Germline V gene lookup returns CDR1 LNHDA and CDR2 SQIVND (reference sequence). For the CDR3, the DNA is TGTGCCAGTAGTATTATTGGGCAGTCCAATCAGCCCCAGCATTTT. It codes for CASSIIGQSNQPQHF.

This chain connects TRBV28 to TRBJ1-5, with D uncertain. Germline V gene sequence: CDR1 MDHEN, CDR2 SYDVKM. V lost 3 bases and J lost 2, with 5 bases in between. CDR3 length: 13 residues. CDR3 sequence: CASSFQGNQPQHF. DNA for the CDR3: TGTGCCAGCAGTTTCCAGGGCAATCAGCCCCAGCATTTT.

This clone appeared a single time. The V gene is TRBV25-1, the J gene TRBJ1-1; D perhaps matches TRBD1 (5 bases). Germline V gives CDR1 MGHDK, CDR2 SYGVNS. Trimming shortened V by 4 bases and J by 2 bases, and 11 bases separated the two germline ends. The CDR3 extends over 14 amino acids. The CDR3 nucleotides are TGTGCCAGCAGTGCCCTCCAGGGAAACACTGAAGCTTTCTTT. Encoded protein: CASSALQGNTEAFF.

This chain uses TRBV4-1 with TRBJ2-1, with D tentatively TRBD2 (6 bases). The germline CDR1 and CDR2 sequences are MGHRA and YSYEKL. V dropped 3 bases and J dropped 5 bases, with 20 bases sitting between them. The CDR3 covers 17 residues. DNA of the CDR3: TGCGCCAGCAGCCAGGAACGGTCGGCGGGAATGAACAATGAGCAGTTCTTC. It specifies CASSQERSAGMNNEQFF.